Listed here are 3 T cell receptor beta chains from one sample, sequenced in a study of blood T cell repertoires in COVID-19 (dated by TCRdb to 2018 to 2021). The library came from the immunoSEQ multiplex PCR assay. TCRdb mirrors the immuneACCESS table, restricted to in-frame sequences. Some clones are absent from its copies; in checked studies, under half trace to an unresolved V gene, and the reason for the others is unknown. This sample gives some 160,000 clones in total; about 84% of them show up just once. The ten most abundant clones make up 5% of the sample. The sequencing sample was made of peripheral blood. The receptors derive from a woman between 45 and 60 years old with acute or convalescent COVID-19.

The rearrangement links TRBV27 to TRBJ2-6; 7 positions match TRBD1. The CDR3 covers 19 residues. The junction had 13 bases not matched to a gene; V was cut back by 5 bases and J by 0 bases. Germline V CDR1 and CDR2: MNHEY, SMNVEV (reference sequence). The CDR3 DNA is TGTGCCAGCAGTATCCGGATGACAGGGTATACCTCTGGGGCCAACGTCCTGACTTTC. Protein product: CASSIRMTGYTSGANVLTF. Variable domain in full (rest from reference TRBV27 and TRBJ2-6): EAQVTQNPRYLITVTGKKLTVTCSQNMNHEYMSWYRQDPGLGLRQIYYSMNVEVTDKGDVPEGYKVSRKEKRNFPLILESPSPNQTSLYFCASSIRMTGYTSGANVLTFGAGSRLTVL.

CDR3 amino acids: CASYLYSSYEQYF. For the CDR3, the DNA is TGTGCCAGTTATCTATATAGCTCCTACGAGCAGTACTTC. This chain joins TRBV2 and TRBJ2-7; D gene unclear. V lost 9 bases and J 0 bases, leaving 12 bases between the germline ends. This CDR3 is built from 13 residues. Germline CDR1 reads SNHLY; CDR2 reads FYNNEI.

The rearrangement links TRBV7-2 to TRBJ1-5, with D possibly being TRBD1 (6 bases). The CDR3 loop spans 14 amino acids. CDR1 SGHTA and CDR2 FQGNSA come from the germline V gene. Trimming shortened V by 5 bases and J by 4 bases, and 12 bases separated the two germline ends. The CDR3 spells CASSGGDKNQPQHF. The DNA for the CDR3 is TGTGCCAGCAGCGGGGGGGACAAGAATCAGCCCCAGCATTTT.